This T cell receptor beta chain was documented in a study of response to subunit inactivated influenza vaccine. Broader study findings: That few new T cells are recruited by each seasonal influenza vaccination was the authors' suggestion.

This clonotype was seen at least ten times. What it binds is unknown. TCRdb re-called the RT-PCR reads through MiXCR, storing one row per CDR3 protein. The sample carries about 800,000 distinct CDR3 sequences, approximately 21% recorded once. Trimming cost V 1 base and J 0 bases, with 10 bases left between them. CDR1 MDHEN and CDR2 SYDVKM come from the germline V gene. The CDR3 is made up of 16 amino acids. J is TRBJ2-1 and V is TRBV28; tentatively, D is TRBD1 (6 bases). The source material was PBMCs from blood, sampled around 5 days after vaccination. The clonotype originates from a man aged 45-60 years who received an inactivated influenza vaccine. In DNA form, the CDR3 reads TGTGCCAGCAGTTTATTTGGGACAAGCTCCTACAATGAGCAGTTCTTC. Protein: CASSLFGTSSYNEQFF.